This T cell receptor (beta chain) is from a study of blood T cell repertoires in COVID-19 (dated by TCRdb to 2018 to 2020). At the level of the whole study: The collaborator samples originated in the United States, Italy and Spain and spanned the acute and convalescent phases of COVID-19. Where HLA class I and class II types were available, the types were taken from metadata supplied by the sample provider, not from assay-based typing. Samples came from the ongoing ImmuneRACE study (first 160 participants) plus 1,254 subjects from 6 global collaborators. A de-identified subject ID, COVID-19 status, age in years and sex were almost always included in the sample metadata. Deeply sampled blood TCRbeta repertoires from subjects exposed to, actively infected with, or recovered from COVID-19 were included in the dataset. The material from the prospective study consisted of cDNA or gDNA derived from T cells, B-cell-depleted T cells, or PBMCs. The repertoires were released in a freely available public database intended as a resource for research on the immune response to SARS-CoV-2. What the research found in general, with its limitations: The quantity of clinical and demographic metadata differed by source and by participant and was supplied without curation.

This clone came up once. Which antigen it targets is not known. Base qualities are not at hand, and no much larger clone is one base apart. TCRbeta CDR3 regions were amplified from genomic DNA by means of the immunoSEQ Assay, a bias-controlled multiplex PCR. Per the authors' processing: Nucleated cell counts per sample were estimated from amplification of reference gene primers within the assay. Sequence reads were collapsed and filtered to measure the absolute abundance of every unique TCRbeta CDR3 rearrangement. For each sample, productive Simpson clonality was calculated as the square root of Simpson's diversity index over productive rearrangements. The clones in this table, taken by TCRdb from immuneACCESS, are in-frame only. Not every clone is retained; where verified, under half of the shortfall comes from an unresolved V gene, and the cause of the rest is unknown. V and J calls and clone size are those listed in that table; D and trimming were worked out from the DNA. This sample holds about 280,000 clones; roughly 80% were observed only once. The ten biggest clones cover 5% of the sample.

In the prospective study, participants were 18 to 89 years old, resided in about two dozen geographic areas of the United States, and were enrolled through a virtual design. Cohort assignment in the prospective study relied on participant-reported clinical history from a screening survey and a study questionnaire. Exposed participants were defined as having been in contact with someone with a PCR-confirmed or clinician-diagnosed COVID-19 case within 2 weeks of study entry. In the prospective study, mobile phlebotomists collected whole blood, serum and a nasopharyngeal or oropharyngeal swab from each participant. Over an approximately 2-month period, participants in the prospective study had the option of providing additional blood draws and questionnaires. Before DNA extraction, prospective study blood samples were shipped either frozen or at room temperature. Trimming at the junction amounts to 8 bases on V and 0 bases on J, and the germline ends lie 15 bases apart. Including cysteine and phenylalanine, the CDR3 has 14 amino acids. The retained sequence is limited to the CDR3, 42 bases, with the frame set at the first base. The germline V gene encodes CDR1 GTSNPN and CDR2 SVGIG (reference sequence).

The sample consisted of PBMCs or T cells enriched from blood (not recorded which). The clonotype originates from a man aged 35 to 55 who had been exposed to COVID-19. The receptor chain draws on TRBV30 and TRBJ2-3; 5 matching bases give a weak D call of TRBD1. The CDR3 region reads CAASQGTSTDTQYF. The sequence in DNA is TGTGCCGCAAGCCAGGGTACTAGCACAGATACGCAGTATTTT.